Reported below is one TCR beta chain. Antigen: not known. This record belongs to a study of CD8+CD57+ T cells in acquired aplastic anemia. Overall study context: Sorted CD4+ plus CD8+ cells gave DNA averaging about 3.2 ug.

Study results and limitations: A set of around 30 CD8+ CDR3 sequences was shared between patients and controls, and these sequences appeared highly expressed in patients.

Profiles of TCR beta VDJ and CDR3 were generated from a genomic DNA template. TCRdb reanalysed the reads using MiXCR and keeps one entry per CDR3 protein. Here the sample spans 190,000 or so distinct CDR3 sequences, over 55% being singletons. Germline-derived CDR1 and CDR2 are SGHRS and YFSETQ. This CDR3 is 14 amino acids long. The ends lost 4 bases at V and 5 bases at J; junction bases unmatched: 5. The sequence derives from a human donor in good health. The sequenced sample consisted of sorted CD4+, CD8+, or CD8+CD57+ T cells (not recorded which) from PBMCs. This chain joins TRBV5-1 and TRBJ2-2; 7 bases map to TRBD1. The CDR3 sequence: CASSQGQKTGELFF. As DNA, the CDR3 is TGCGCCAGCAGCCAGGGACAGAAAACCGGGGAGCTGTTTTTT.